Presented here are 23 T cell receptor beta chains from one specimen sequenced in a study of blood T cells in healthy people across ages. The second PCR ran roughly 6 to 12 cycles with a sample-barcoded 5' primer and J-beta primers. TCRdb analysed the 5' RACE reads with MiXCR anew, one entry per CDR3 protein. Seen here are over 1.5 million distinct CDR3 sequences, 49% observed once, and the top ten hold around 2.1%. Sample: blood. The receptors here all came from a woman in her thirties or forties in good health.

This clonotype occurred a few times. The chain combines TRBV7-9 with TRBJ1-2; perhaps TRBD1 as D (6 bases). CDR3 length: 15 amino acids. Germline V gives CDR1 SEHNR, CDR2 FQNEAQ (reference sequence). The V and J ends lost 2 bases and 4 bases respectively, with 14 bases between them. This chain's CDR3 is CASSLWVQGGYGYTF. The CDR3 DNA reads TGTGCCAGCAGCTTATGGGTACAGGGAGGCTATGGCTACACCTTC.

This chain uses TRBV27 with TRBJ2-1, with 7 bases identical to TRBD1. Germline V gene lookup returns CDR1 MNHEY and CDR2 SMNVEV (reference sequence). This CDR3 contains 15 residues. After removal of 7 bases from V and 0 bases from J, the junction contained 6 bases not matched to a gene. The CDR3 loop is CASNGQVNSYNEQFF. In DNA, the CDR3 is TGTGCCAGCAACGGACAGGTCAACTCCTACAATGAGCAGTTCTTC.

This clonotype occurred a few times. The chain uses TRBV4-2 and TRBJ2-3; 7 bases match TRBD2. This CDR3 spans 14 amino acids. The trim removed 2 bases at V and 3 bases at J, leaving 2 bases unmatched. Germline-derived CDR1 and CDR2 are LGHNA and YNFKEQ. The CDR3 bases are TGTGCCAGCAGCCAACGACTAGCAACAGATACGCAGTATTTT. It translates to CASSQRLATDTQYF.

This clonotype was counted only a few times. The chain is built from TRBV20-1 and TRBJ2-1; possibly TRBD1 or TRBD2 for D (6 bases each). The CDR3 has 16 amino acids. CDR1 and CDR2 from the germline V gene are DFQATT and SNEGSKA (reference sequence). V was shortened by 0 bases and J by 0 bases, with 12 bases between the two germline ends. CDR3 DNA sequence: TGCAGTGCTAGAGATCGGGGGCGGAGCTCCTACAATGAGCAGTTCTTC. Encoded protein: CSARDRGRSSYNEQFF.

This sequence joins TRBV28 and TRBJ2-4; the D gene is possibly TRBD1 (6 bases). The V and J ends lost 7 bases and 0 bases respectively, with 16 bases between them. The germline V gene encodes CDR1 MDHEN and CDR2 SYDVKM. CDR3 length: 16 residues. The CDR3 loop is CASTSRVQGAKNIQYF. In DNA form, the CDR3 reads TGTGCCAGCACCAGCAGGGTACAGGGAGCCAAAAACATTCAGTACTTC. Using reference TRBV28 and TRBJ2-4 for the parts outside the CDR3, the full variable domain is DVKVTQSSRYLVKRTGEKVFLECVQDMDHENMFWYRQDPGLGLRLIYFSYDVKMKEKGDIPEGYSVSREKKERFSLILESASTNQTSMYLCASTSRVQGAKNIQYFGAGTRLSVL.

The chain links TRBV6-2 or TRBV6-3 to TRBJ2-7; 8 positions agree with TRBD1. CDR1 is MNHEY, CDR2 SVGEGT, per germline. With V trimmed by 6 bases and J by 4 bases, 8 bases remained unmatched. The CDR3 is made up of 14 amino acids. CDR3 DNA: TGTGCCAGCAGCGACCAGGGGGCGAAGTACGAGCAGTACTTC. Encoded protein: CASSDQGAKYEQYF.

J is TRBJ1-5 and V is TRBV7-2; 7 bases agree with TRBD1. The CDR3 has 17 residues. CDR1 and CDR2 from the germline V gene are SGHTA and FQGNSA. The ends lost 5 bases at V and 8 bases at J; junction bases unmatched: 18. The CDR3 region is CASSHGQVGALWKPQHF. CDR3 nucleotides: TGTGCCAGCAGCCACGGACAGGTGGGCGCCCTGTGGAAGCCCCAGCATTTT. Full variable domain (rest looked up from reference TRBV7-2 and TRBJ1-5): GAGVSQSPSNKVTEKGKDVELRCDPISGHTALYWYRQSLGQGLEFLIYFQGNSAPDKSGLPSDRFSAERTGGSVSTLTIQRTQQEDSAVYLCASSHGQVGALWKPQHFGDGTRLSIL.

The V and J genes are TRBV10-3 and TRBJ2-3, with D maybe TRBD2 (7 bases). The CDR3 covers 15 residues. Germline V gene data show CDR1 as ENHRY and CDR2 as SYGVKD. V lost 8 bases to trimming and J lost 3 bases, with 18 bases between them. For the CDR3, the DNA is TGTGCCATCTCTAGTGGGGGGGCGGCGACAGATACGCAGTATTTT. Its translation: CAISSGGAATDTQYF.

This clonotype has ten or more counts. This chain uses TRBV6-6 with TRBJ2-5; possible D gene TRBD1, 6 bases. Deletions cut 5 bases from V and 5 bases from J, with 12 bases between. The CDR3 has 13 residues. The germline CDR1 and CDR2 sequences are MNHNY and SVGAGI (reference sequence). The CDR3 loop is CASSQQGRETQYF. In nucleotides, the CDR3 is TGTGCCAGCAGTCAACAGGGTCGGGAGACCCAGTACTTC.

This clonotype has more than one count but fewer than ten. This chain connects TRBV6-6 to TRBJ2-3; 10 positions match TRBD2. Per the germline V gene, CDR1 is MNHNY and CDR2 is SVGAGI (reference sequence). The CDR3 runs to 16 residues. The V segment lost 1 base and the J segment 6 bases; nucleotides outside the gene matches: 7. The CDR3 spells CASSYLSGGARDTQYF. The CDR3 DNA reads as TGTGCCAGCAGTTACTTGAGCGGGGGGGCAAGGGATACGCAGTATTTT.

This clonotype was counted only a few times. The chain joins TRBV6-6 to TRBJ1-2, with 7 positions matching TRBD1. This CDR3 has 11 residues. CDR1 is MNHNY, CDR2 SVGAGI, per germline (reference sequence). V lost 5 bases to trimming and J lost 8 bases; unmatched junction nucleotides: 2. The chain's CDR3 is CASSTGAGYTF. Here the CDR3 DNA reads TGTGCCAGCAGTACAGGGGCCGGCTACACCTTC.

The rearrangement links TRBV7-2 to TRBJ2-7; TRBD1 aligns across 7 bases. The length of the CDR3 is 15 residues. Germline V gene data show CDR1 as SGHTA and CDR2 as FQGNSA. Losses at the gene ends were 1 base for V and 0 bases for J; bases not matched to a gene: 3. CDR3 nucleotides: TGTGCCAGCAGCTTAGAACAGGGGATCTCCTACGAGCAGTACTTC. Amino acids: CASSLEQGISYEQYF.

The rearrangement uses TRBV7-9 and TRBJ2-5; 9 bases map to TRBD1. The assigned J gene may be wrong: the sequence end matches TRBJ2-7 better. The CDR3 consists of 16 residues. CDR1 SEHNR and CDR2 FQNEAQ come from the germline V gene (reference sequence). CDR3 region: CASSSLSGTGLYEQYF. CDR3 DNA sequence: TGTGCCAGCAGTTCGCTGTCCGGGACAGGGTTATACGAGCAGTACTTC.

V gene TRBV28 combines with J gene TRBJ2-5, with 10 bases that match TRBD1. The CDR3 consists of 17 residues. The ends lost 7 bases at V and 4 bases at J; junction bases unmatched: 15. Per germline, CDR1 MDHEN and CDR2 SYDVKM. This CDR3 reads CASTAIGTGAMGETQYF. The CDR3 coding sequence is TGTGCCAGCACCGCAATCGGGACAGGGGCGATGGGAGAGACCCAGTACTTC.

The CDR3 reads CASSGGPDYGYTF. The CDR3 DNA sequence: TGTGCCAGCAGTGGAGGGCCGGACTATGGCTACACCTTC. The chain carries TRBV9 and TRBJ1-2; D is uncertain. This CDR3 is 13 amino acids long. Trimming shortened V by 5 bases and J by 3 bases, and 11 bases separated the two germline ends. Germline values: CDR1 SGDLS, CDR2 YYNGEE. Together with reference TRBV9 and TRBJ1-2, the CDR3 gives the full variable domain: DSGVTQTPKHLITATGQRVTLRCSPRSGDLSVYWYQQSLDQGLQFLIQYYNGEERAKGNILERFSAQQFPDLHSELNLSSLELGDSALYFCASSGGPDYGYTFGSGTRLTVV.

This sequence joins TRBV13 and TRBJ1-5, with 7 bases aligning to TRBD1. Trimming cost V 2 bases and J 2 bases; bases outside gene matches: 6. The CDR3 sequence is 16 residues long. CDR1 is PRHDT and CDR2 is FYEKMQ in the germline V gene (reference sequence). The CDR3 nucleotides are TGTGCCAGCAGCTTACGGGAGGGGGCGGGCAATCAGCCCCAGCATTTT. It encodes CASSLREGAGNQPQHF.

This chain uses TRBV6-1 with TRBJ2-3; no firm D call. Germline CDR1 and CDR2: MNHNS and SASEGT. The CDR3 has 15 amino acids. Trimming pared 5 bases from V and 1 base from J, leaving 13 bases between. CDR3 sequence reads: CASSIDGKGTDTQYF. DNA for the CDR3: TGTGCCAGCAGTATCGACGGAAAGGGCACAGATACGCAGTATTTT.

V is TRBV5-6 and J is TRBJ2-5, with D tentatively TRBD1 (6 bases). V lost 0 bases and J 5 bases, leaving 14 bases between the germline ends. Germline values: CDR1 SGHDT, CDR2 YYEEEE. The CDR3 covers 15 residues. For the CDR3, the DNA is TGTGCCAGCAGCTTGGGGCAGGGGTTTAGGGAGACCCAGTACTTC. This sequence encodes CASSLGQGFRETQYF.

The chain is built from TRBV20-1 and TRBJ2-7; a weak D match, TRBD1 (7 bases). CDR3 size: 16 residues. Germline CDR1 reads DFQATT; CDR2 reads SNEGSKA (reference sequence). Trimming cost V 1 base and J 5 bases, with 21 bases left between them. The CDR3 sequence is CSARVAPGGIFNEQYF. Here the CDR3 DNA reads TGCAGTGCTAGAGTAGCCCCAGGGGGGATATTTAACGAGCAGTACTTC.

This clonotype turned up a few times. The V call is TRBV6-5, the J call TRBJ2-3, with D maybe TRBD2 (6 bases). Germline lookup yields CDR1 MNHEY and CDR2 SVGAGI. V was pared by 6 bases and J by 2 bases, with 15 bases between. The CDR3 is 15 residues long. CDR3 bases: TGTGCCAGCAGACCACTGGGACTGATCACAGATACGCAGTATTTT. This gives the protein CASRPLGLITDTQYF.

In DNA form, the CDR3 reads TGTGCCAGCAGCCAGGTGACAGGGGGCACGGATGAGCAGTACTTC. Its translation is CASSQVTGGTDEQYF. The genes are TRBV3-1 and TRBJ2-1; TRBD1 matches at 10 bases. Gene TRBJ2-7 matches the end of the DNA better, so the J call may be wrong. The CDR3 runs to 15 residues. Germline loops: CDR1 LGHDT, CDR2 YNNKEL (reference sequence).

This clonotype was counted between two and nine times. The V call is TRBV2, the J call TRBJ2-5; 9 bases fit TRBD1. CDR3 size: 17 residues. Unmatched junction bases numbered 7, after V lost 0 bases and J lost 2 bases. Germline V gene sequence: CDR1 SNHLY, CDR2 FYNNEI. This chain's CDR3 is CASSEALGTGKQETQYF. DNA for the CDR3: TGTGCCAGCAGTGAAGCCTTAGGGACAGGGAAACAAGAGACCCAGTACTTC.

This chain uses TRBV7-2 with TRBJ2-4; 10 bases agree with TRBD2. Germline CDR1 reads SGHTA; CDR2 reads FQGNSA. The ends lost 7 bases at V and 2 bases at J; junction bases unmatched: 2. The CDR3 consists of 14 residues. DNA of the CDR3: TGTGCCAGCAAAGCGGGGGGGCCCAAAAACATTCAGTACTTC. This encodes CASKAGGPKNIQYF. Full variable domain (remainder filled in from reference TRBV7-2 and TRBJ2-4): GAGVSQSPSNKVTEKGKDVELRCDPISGHTALYWYRQSLGQGLEFLIYFQGNSAPDKSGLPSDRFSAERTGGSVSTLTIQRTQQEDSAVYLCASKAGGPKNIQYFGAGTRLSVL.